This TCR beta chain was obtained from a study of a mutant IDH1 vaccine in newly diagnosed glioma. For the study at large: Males made up about 62% and females roughly 38% of treated patients, whose mean age was around 40 years.

With V trimmed by 5 bases and J by 3 bases, 10 bases remained unmatched. The germline gives CDR1 PRHDT, CDR2 FYEKMQ (reference sequence). This CDR3 spans 15 amino acids. This table comes from immunoSEQ multiplex PCR, and its TCRdb copy is limited to in-frame clones, with some not included. The repertoire holds about 22,000 clones, roughly 90% seen once, with 5.7% in the top ten. Time point here: week 11, during vaccination. Vaccination comprised doses that each held 300 ug of mutant IDH1 20-mer peptide, plus topical imiquimod. Notes on this clone: What it recognizes is unknown.

Sequences were derived from PBMCs, sampled from a glioma patient whose treatment included an IDH1 peptide vaccine. The chain is built from TRBV13 and TRBJ2-7; 7 bases map to TRBD1. The sequence came from a woman between 40 and 50 years old with glioma. CDR3 sequence: CASSPLWAGGYEQYF. CDR3 DNA sequence: TGTGCCAGCAGCCCCCTGTGGGCAGGGGGCTACGAGCAGTACTTC.